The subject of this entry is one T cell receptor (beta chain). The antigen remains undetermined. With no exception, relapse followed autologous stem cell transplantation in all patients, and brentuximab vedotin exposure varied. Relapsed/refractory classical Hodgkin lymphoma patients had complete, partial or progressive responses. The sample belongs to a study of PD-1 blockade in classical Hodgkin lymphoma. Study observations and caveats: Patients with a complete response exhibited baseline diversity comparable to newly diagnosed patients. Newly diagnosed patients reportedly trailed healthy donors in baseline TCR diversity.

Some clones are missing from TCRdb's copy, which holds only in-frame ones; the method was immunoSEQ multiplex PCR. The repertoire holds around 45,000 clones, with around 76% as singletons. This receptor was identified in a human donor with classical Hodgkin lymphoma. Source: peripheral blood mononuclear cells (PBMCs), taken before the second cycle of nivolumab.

The CDR3 coding sequence is TGTGCCAGCAGTTCTGCGGGGGGTACCTACAATGAGCAGTTCTTC. Protein product: CASSSAGGTYNEQFF. The chain couples TRBV6-5 to TRBJ2-1; TRBD2 agrees at 8 bases. The V and J ends lost 4 bases and 2 bases, in that order; junction bases with no gene match: 4. Germline V CDR1 and CDR2: MNHEY, SVGAGI. CDR3 length equals 15 residues.